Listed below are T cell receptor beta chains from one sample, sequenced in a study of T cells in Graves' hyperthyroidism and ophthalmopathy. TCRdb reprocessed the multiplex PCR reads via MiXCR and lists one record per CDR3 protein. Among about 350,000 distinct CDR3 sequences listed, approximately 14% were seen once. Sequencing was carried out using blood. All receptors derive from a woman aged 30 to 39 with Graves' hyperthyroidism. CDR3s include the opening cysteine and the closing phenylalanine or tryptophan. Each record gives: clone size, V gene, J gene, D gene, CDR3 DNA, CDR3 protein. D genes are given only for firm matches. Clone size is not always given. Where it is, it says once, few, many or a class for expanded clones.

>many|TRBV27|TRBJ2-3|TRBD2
TGTGCCAGCAGTTTAAGCGGGATGGTCACAGATACGCAGTATTTT
CASSLSGMVTDTQYF
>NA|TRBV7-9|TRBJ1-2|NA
TGTGCCAGCAGCGCGGACGTCCGGGGCTACACCTTC
CASSADVRGYTF
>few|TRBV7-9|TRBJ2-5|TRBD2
TGTGCCAGCAGCTTAACAAGCGGGAGTCGAGAGACCCAGTACTTC
CASSLTSGSRETQYF
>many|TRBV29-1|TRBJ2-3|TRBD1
TGCAGCGTCGAGGACAGGTCCCACACAGATACGCAGTATTTT
CSVEDRSHTDTQYF
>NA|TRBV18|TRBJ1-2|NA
TGTGCCAGCTCACTCTACTCAGGGGATGGCTACACCTTC
CASSLYSGDGYTF
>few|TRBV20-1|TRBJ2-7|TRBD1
TGCAGTGCCAACAGGGGGCGGCAGAACGAGCAGTACTTC
CSANRGRQNEQYF
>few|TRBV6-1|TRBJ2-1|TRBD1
TGTGCCAGCACCTCCGACAGGGCCGGTGAGCAGTTCTTC
CASTSDRAGEQFF
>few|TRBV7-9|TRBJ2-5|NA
TGTGCCAGCAGCTCACCCGGGGGCCCGGCCCAAGAGACCCAGTACTTC
CASSSPGGPAQETQYF
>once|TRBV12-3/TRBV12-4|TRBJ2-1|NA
TGTGCCAGCAGTGGGGCCGGGACTCCTTCCTACAATGAGCAGTTCTTC
CASSGAGTPSYNEQFF
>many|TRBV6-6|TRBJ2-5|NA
TGTGCCAGCAGTTACTCGTGGGGGTACCAAGAGACCCAGTACTTC
CASSYSWGYQETQYF
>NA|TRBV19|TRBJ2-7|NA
TGTGCCACCAAGGGGGAATCGGCCTACGAGCAGTACTTC
CATKGESAYEQYF
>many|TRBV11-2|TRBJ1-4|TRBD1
TGTGCCAGCAGCCCAACGACAGGGGTTTCTGAAAAACTGTTTTTT
CASSPTTGVSEKLFF
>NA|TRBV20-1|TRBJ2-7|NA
TGCAGTGCTATCAGCCGGACTACCCCAGGGTCCTACGAGCAGTACTTC
CSAISRTTPGSYEQYF